The 8 T cell receptor beta chains given below trace back to one sample, sequenced in a study of Ad26.COV2.S vaccination and SARS-CoV-2 variants. Treatment defined: roughly 18 received Ad26.COV2.S at low or high dose, single or two shots; 5 received placebo; per-sample allocation not given. Sampling happened 63 days after the first vaccine or placebo injection. This table comes from immunoSEQ multiplex PCR, and its TCRdb copy is limited to in-frame clones, with some not included. The profile shows about 320,000 clones, around 84% of them singletons. The sample in question was peripheral blood, obtained in a trial of Ad26.COV2.S vaccine versus placebo. The receptors come from a person between 18 and 60 years old who received the Ad26.COV2.S COVID-19 vaccine or a placebo.

The V call is TRBV3-1 (or the pseudogene TRBV3-2), the J call TRBJ1-6, with TRBD1 as a possible D gene (5 bases). CDR3 size: 16 residues. Germline CDR1 reads LGHDT; CDR2 reads YNNKEL (reference sequence). Between the trimmed V and J ends, which lost 2 bases and 9 bases, there was a span of 17 bases. CDR3 sequence reads: CASSQRAQVGGSPLHF. CDR3 DNA: TGTGCCAGCAGCCAAAGGGCGCAGGTCGGGGGTTCACCCCTCCACTTT.

The chain joins TRBV6-5 to TRBJ2-7; D is perhaps TRBD2 (6 bases). The CDR3 runs 14 residues. CDR1 is MNHEY and CDR2 is SVGAGI in the germline V gene. Trimming shortened V by 8 bases and J by 3 bases, and 17 bases separated the two germline ends. CDR3 coding DNA: TGTGCCAGCTCTATTACAGGAGCGGGCTACGAGCAGTACTTC. Protein product: CASSITGAGYEQYF.

The rearrangement links TRBV3-1 (or the pseudogene TRBV3-2) to TRBJ2-1, with TRBD2 identical over 13 bases. The CDR3 is 20 residues long. Germline CDR1 is LGHDT and CDR2 is YNNKEL (reference sequence). With V trimmed by 4 bases and J by 0 bases, 12 bases remained unmatched. The CDR3 protein is CASSPLLTSGGGSSYNEQFF. The DNA of the CDR3 is TGTGCCAGCAGCCCCTTACTCACTAGCGGGGGGGGGAGCTCCTACAATGAGCAGTTCTTC.

The V gene is TRBV5-1, the J gene TRBJ1-1; 7 nucleotides line up with TRBD1. From germline, CDR1 is SGHRS and CDR2 YFSETQ. V was clipped by 4 bases and J by 4 bases; unmatched bases: 7. CDR3 length: 14 residues. This CDR3 is CASSPDRQGTEAFF. The CDR3 DNA is TGCGCCAGCAGCCCGGACAGGCAAGGCACTGAAGCTTTCTTT.

This chain uses TRBV11-2 with TRBJ1-1, with D unresolved. The CDR3 has 14 amino acids. Per germline, CDR1 SGHAT and CDR2 FQNNGV. The V and J ends lost 5 bases and 1 base respectively, with 11 bases between them. DNA of the CDR3: TGTGCCAGCAGCCCACCCCCAACGAACACTGAAGCTTTCTTT. Protein sequence: CASSPPPTNTEAFF.

This clone was seen a handful of times. The chain combines TRBV12-3 or TRBV12-4 with TRBJ1-1; no clear D. V lost 6 bases and J lost 6, with 11 bases in between. The CDR3 has 12 amino acids. The CDR3 loop is CASSPLGSEAFF. DNA for the CDR3: TGTGCCAGCAGCCCCCTGGGGTCTGAAGCTTTCTTT.

The chain combines TRBV30 with TRBJ2-5; the D call may be TRBD1 or TRBD2 (6 bases each). CDR3 length: 14 residues. Germline CDR1 GTSNPN, CDR2 SVGIG (reference sequence). V shed 0 bases and J shed 4 bases, with 12 bases lying between them. The chain's CDR3 is CAWSVGRGGETQYF. CDR3 nucleotides: TGTGCCTGGAGTGTCGGCAGGGGAGGAGAGACCCAGTACTTC.

V usage is TRBV5-1 and J usage is TRBJ1-2; maybe TRBD1 (6 bases). The CDR3 spans 14 residues. V was clipped by 5 bases and J by 3 bases, with 14 bases between them. Germline CDR1 SGHRS, CDR2 YFSETQ. The CDR3 DNA is TGCGCCAGCAGAACAGGGCATCGGGACTATGGCTACACCTTC. Protein: CASRTGHRDYGYTF.